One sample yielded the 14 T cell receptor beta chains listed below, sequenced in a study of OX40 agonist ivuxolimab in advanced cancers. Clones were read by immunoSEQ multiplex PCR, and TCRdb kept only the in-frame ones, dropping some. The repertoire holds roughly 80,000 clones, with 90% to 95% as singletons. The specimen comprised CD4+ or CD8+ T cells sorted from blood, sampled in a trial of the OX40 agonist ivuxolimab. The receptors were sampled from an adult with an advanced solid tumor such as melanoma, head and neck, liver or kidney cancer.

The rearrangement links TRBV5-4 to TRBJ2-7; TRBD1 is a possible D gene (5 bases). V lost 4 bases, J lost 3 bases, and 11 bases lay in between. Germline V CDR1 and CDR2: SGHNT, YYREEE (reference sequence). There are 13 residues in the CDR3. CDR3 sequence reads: CASSQDTYYEQYF. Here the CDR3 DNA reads TGTGCCAGCAGCCAGGACACCTACTACGAGCAGTACTTC.

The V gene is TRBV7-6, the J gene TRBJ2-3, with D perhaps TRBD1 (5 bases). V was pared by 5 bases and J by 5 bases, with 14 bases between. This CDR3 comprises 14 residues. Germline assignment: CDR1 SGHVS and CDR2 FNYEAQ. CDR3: CASSPRGLGDTQYF. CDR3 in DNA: TGTGCCAGCAGCCCTAGGGGCTTAGGAGATACGCAGTATTTT.

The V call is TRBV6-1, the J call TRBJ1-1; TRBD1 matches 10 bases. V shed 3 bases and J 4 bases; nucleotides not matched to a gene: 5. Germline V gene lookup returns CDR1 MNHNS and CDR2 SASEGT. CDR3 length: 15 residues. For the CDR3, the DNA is TGTGCCAGCAGTGAGCCTAGGACAGGGGGCACTGAAGCTTTCTTT. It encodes CASSEPRTGGTEAFF.

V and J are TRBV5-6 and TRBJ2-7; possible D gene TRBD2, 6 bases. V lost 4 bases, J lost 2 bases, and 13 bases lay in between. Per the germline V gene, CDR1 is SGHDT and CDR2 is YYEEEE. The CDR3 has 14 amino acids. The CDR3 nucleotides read TGTGCCAGCAGCGATCCTAGCGTAGCCTACGAGCAGTACTTC. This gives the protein CASSDPSVAYEQYF.

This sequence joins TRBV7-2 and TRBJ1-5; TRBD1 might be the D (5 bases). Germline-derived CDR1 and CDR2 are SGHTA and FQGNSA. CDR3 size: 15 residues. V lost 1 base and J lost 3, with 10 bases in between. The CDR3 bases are TGTGCCAGCAGCTTAGTGGGCAGGGACAATCAGCCCCAGCATTTT. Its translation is CASSLVGRDNQPQHF.

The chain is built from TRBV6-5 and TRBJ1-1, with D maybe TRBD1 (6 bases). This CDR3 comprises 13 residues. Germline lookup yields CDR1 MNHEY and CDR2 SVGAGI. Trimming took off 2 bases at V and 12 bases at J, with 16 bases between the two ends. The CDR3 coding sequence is TGTGCCAGCAGTTACGACCGGACAGTCTCCTCTTTCTTT. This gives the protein CASSYDRTVSSFF.

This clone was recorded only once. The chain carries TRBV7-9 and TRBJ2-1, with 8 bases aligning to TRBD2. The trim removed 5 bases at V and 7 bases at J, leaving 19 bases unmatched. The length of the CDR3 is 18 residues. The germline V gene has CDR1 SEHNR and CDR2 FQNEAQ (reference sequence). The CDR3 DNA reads TGTGCCAGCAGCCTCACCGCCGGGGGGGGGCCTATTTGGAATGAGCAGTTCTTC. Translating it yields CASSLTAGGGPIWNEQFF.

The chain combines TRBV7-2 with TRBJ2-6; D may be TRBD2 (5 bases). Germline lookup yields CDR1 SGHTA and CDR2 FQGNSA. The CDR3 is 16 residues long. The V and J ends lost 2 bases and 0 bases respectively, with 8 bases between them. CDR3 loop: CASSLYGDSGANVLTF. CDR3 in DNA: TGTGCCAGCAGCTTATACGGGGACTCTGGGGCCAACGTCCTGACTTTC. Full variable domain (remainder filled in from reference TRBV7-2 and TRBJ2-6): GAGVSQSPSNKVTEKGKDVELRCDPISGHTALYWYRQSLGQGLEFLIYFQGNSAPDKSGLPSDRFSAERTGGSVSTLTIQRTQQEDSAVYLCASSLYGDSGANVLTFGAGSRLTVL.

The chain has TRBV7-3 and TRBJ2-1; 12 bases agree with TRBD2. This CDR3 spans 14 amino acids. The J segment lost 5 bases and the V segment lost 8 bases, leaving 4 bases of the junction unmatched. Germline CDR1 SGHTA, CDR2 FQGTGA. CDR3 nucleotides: TGTGCCAGCTCAACTAGCGGGGGGAACAATGAGCAGTTCTTC. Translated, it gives CASSTSGGNNEQFF.

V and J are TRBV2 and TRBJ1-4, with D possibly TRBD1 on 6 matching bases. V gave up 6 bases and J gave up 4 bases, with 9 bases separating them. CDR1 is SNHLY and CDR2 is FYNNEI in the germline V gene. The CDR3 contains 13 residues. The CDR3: CASRGQINEKLFF. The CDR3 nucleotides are TGTGCCAGCAGAGGACAGATTAATGAAAAACTGTTTTTT.

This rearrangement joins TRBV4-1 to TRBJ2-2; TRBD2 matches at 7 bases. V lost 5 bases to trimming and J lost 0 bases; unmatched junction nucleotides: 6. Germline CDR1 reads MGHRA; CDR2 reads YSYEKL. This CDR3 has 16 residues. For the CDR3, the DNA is TGCGCCAGCAGCACCCCTAGCGGTTCGAACACCGGGGAGCTGTTTTTT. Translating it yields CASSTPSGSNTGELFF.

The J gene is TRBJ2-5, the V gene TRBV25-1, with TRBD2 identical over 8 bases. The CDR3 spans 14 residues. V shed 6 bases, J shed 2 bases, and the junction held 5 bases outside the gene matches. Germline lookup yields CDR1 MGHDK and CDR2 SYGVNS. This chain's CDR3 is CASRKGTRQETQYF. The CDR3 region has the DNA TGTGCCAGCAGGAAGGGGACTAGACAAGAGACCCAGTACTTC.

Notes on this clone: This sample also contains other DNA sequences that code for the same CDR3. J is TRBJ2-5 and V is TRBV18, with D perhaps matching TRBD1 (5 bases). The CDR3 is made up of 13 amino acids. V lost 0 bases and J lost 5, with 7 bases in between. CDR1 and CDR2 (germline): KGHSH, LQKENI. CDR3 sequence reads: CASSPPGAETQYF. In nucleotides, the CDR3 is TGTGCCAGCTCACCACCAGGGGCCGAGACCCAGTACTTC. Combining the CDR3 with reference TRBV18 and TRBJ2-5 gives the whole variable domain NAGVMQNPRHLVRRRGQEARLRCSPMKGHSHVYWYRQLPEEGLKFMVYLQKENIIDESGMPKERFSAEFPKEGPSILRIQQVVRGDSAAYFCASSPPGAETQYFGPGTRLLVL.

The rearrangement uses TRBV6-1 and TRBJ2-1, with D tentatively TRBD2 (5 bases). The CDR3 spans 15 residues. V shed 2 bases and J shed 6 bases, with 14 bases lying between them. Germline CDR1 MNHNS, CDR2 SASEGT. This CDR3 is CASSERSSRSNEQFF. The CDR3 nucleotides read TGTGCCAGCAGTGAAAGGTCTAGCCGGAGCAATGAGCAGTTCTTC.